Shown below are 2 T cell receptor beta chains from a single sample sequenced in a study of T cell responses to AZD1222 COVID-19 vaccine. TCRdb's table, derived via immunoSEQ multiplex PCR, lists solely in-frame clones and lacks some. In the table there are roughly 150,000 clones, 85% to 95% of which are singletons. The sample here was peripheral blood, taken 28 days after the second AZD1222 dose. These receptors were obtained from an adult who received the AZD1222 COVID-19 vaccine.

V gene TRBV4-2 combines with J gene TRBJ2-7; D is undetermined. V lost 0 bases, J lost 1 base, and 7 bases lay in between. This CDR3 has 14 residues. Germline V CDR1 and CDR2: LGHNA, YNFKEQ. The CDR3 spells CASSQDPRSYEQYF. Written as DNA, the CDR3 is TGTGCCAGCAGCCAAGACCCACGGTCCTACGAGCAGTACTTC.

The CDR3 spells CASSEGGAYEQYF. The CDR3 DNA is TGTGCCAGCAGCGAGGGGGGGGCCTACGAGCAGTACTTC. The chain has TRBV7-2 and TRBJ2-7; tentative D call: TRBD2 (7 bases). This CDR3 spans 13 amino acids. V was cut by 5 bases and J by 2 bases, with 10 bases left in between. Germline-derived CDR1 and CDR2 are SGHTA and FQGNSA.